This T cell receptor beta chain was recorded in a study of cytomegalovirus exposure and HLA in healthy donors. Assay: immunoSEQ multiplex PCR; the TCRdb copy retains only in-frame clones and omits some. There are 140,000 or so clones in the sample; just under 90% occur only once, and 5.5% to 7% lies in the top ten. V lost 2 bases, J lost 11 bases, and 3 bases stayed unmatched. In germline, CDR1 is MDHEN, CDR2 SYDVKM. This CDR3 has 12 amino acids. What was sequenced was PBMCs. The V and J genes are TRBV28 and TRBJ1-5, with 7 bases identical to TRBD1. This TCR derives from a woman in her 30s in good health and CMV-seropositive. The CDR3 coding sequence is TGTGCCAGCAGTTTACAGACAGGGTCCCAGCATTTT. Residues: CASSLQTGSQHF.